Below are 28 T cell receptor beta chains sequenced from a single sample in a study of T cells after yellow fever vaccination. TCRdb re-called the 5' RACE reads through MiXCR, storing one row per CDR3 protein. The table lists 600,000 to 750,000 distinct CDR3 sequences, approximately 13% of them singletons. The sample was PBMCs, taken on the day of the yellow fever booster vaccination. The receptors shown here come from a man younger than 45 who received the YFV17D yellow fever vaccine.

This clonotype was detected a few times. The chain carries TRBV7-2 and TRBJ1-4; a weak D match, TRBD1 (5 bases). V lost 7 bases and J 5 bases, leaving 11 bases between the germline ends. CDR3 size: 13 residues. CDR1 and CDR2 from the germline V gene are SGHTA and FQGNSA. In DNA, the CDR3 is TGTGCCAGCACCTCCGGGGGGAATGAAAAACTGTTTTTT. It translates to CASTSGGNEKLFF.

This clonotype was seen at least ten times. This rearrangement joins TRBV5-6 to TRBJ1-3, with a possible D match to TRBD1 (6 bases). Germline V gives CDR1 SGHDT, CDR2 YYEEEE. V lost 4 bases and J lost 0, with 11 bases in between. The CDR3 covers 15 residues. CDR3 in amino acids: CASSPKTGSGNTIYF. The CDR3 nucleotides read TGTGCCAGCAGCCCGAAGACAGGCTCTGGAAACACCATATATTTT.

The J gene is TRBJ1-3, the V gene TRBV12-3 or TRBV12-4; D is ambiguous. This CDR3 has 13 residues. The V end lost 6 bases, the J end lost 2 bases, and 8 bases lay between the germline ends. The CDR3 coding sequence is TGTGCCAGCAGCTATGAAGCTGGAAACACCATATATTTT. Translating it yields CASSYEAGNTIYF.

J is TRBJ2-7 and V is TRBV7-9, with 8 positions matching TRBD2. The CDR3 contains 15 residues. The junction had 5 bases not matched to a gene; V was cut back by 1 base and J by 3 bases. The germline gives CDR1 SEHNR, CDR2 FQNEAQ (reference sequence). CDR3 DNA: TGTGCCAGCAGCTTAGACGGACTAGCTTACTACGAGCAGTACTTC. Amino acid sequence: CASSLDGLAYYEQYF.

The DNA for the CDR3 is TGTGCCACTAGGCCTCATTCGAGCAATCAGCCCCAGCATTTT. Its translation: CATRPHSSNQPQHF. The genes are TRBV6-1 and TRBJ1-5; D call uncertain. The length of the CDR3 is 14 residues. Trimming took off 10 bases at V and 1 base at J, with 14 bases between the two ends. Germline V gene lookup returns CDR1 MNHNS and CDR2 SASEGT.

This clonotype was seen ten or more times. This chain connects TRBV5-1 to TRBJ2-5; 8 bases line up with TRBD2. Germline V gene data show CDR1 as SGHRS and CDR2 as YFSETQ. J gave up 3 bases and V 0 bases, and 1 base lay outside the gene matches. The CDR3 loop spans 14 amino acids. CDR3 residues: CASSLAGLEETQYF. Here the CDR3 DNA reads TGCGCCAGCAGCTTGGCGGGACTAGAAGAGACCCAGTACTTC.

The chain recombines TRBV11-2 with TRBJ1-5; 8 positions agree with TRBD1. Trimming removed 2 bases from V and 7 bases from J; junction bases left unmatched: 25. CDR1 and CDR2 from the germline V gene are SGHAT and FQNNGV. This CDR3 has 21 amino acids. CDR3 loop: CASSLPPLHSYDRGSYQPQHF. The CDR3 coding sequence is TGTGCCAGCAGCTTACCCCCTCTCCACTCCTACGACAGGGGATCCTACCAGCCCCAGCATTTT.

This chain joins TRBV20-1 and TRBJ2-7, with D perhaps TRBD1 (6 bases). V dropped 2 bases and J dropped 5 bases, with 10 bases sitting between them. The V gene's germline CDR1 is DFQATT and CDR2 SNEGSKA (reference sequence). The CDR3 has 12 residues. CDR3 bases: TGCAGTGCTAGAATAGGACAGAACGAGCAGTACTTC. It translates to CSARIGQNEQYF.

This clonotype was observed a few times. The chain employs TRBV6-5 and TRBJ2-7; D remains ambiguous. The CDR3 is made up of 12 amino acids. Trimming pared 7 bases from V and 3 bases from J, leaving 10 bases between. The germline CDR1 and CDR2 sequences are MNHEY and SVGAGI. DNA of the CDR3: TGTGCCAGCACCACAGCATACTACGAGCAGTACTTC. It translates to CASTTAYYEQYF.

J is TRBJ2-7 and V is TRBV7-2; D not resolved. Between the trimmed V and J ends, which lost 1 base and 9 bases, there was a span of 19 bases. Germline loops: CDR1 SGHTA, CDR2 FQGNSA. The length of the CDR3 is 15 residues. The CDR3 DNA follows: TGTGCCAGCAGCTTAGAAATAGGCAGGTTCGATGGGCAGTACTTC. Its protein is CASSLEIGRFDGQYF.

V is TRBV5-1 and J is TRBJ2-5; either TRBD1 or TRBD2 may fit D (5 bases each). The germline CDR1 and CDR2 sequences are SGHRS and YFSETQ. CDR3 length: 16 amino acids. Trimming took 4 bases from V and 5 from J, leaving 21 bases between them. CDR3 DNA: TGCGCCAGCAGCCAGACAGTAACCGGAGGACATGAGACCCAGTACTTC. Its protein is CASSQTVTGGHETQYF.

The CDR3 DNA reads as TGTGCCAGCAGCCAAGGGACTAGCGACGTCTACGAGCAGTACTTC. Its protein is CASSQGTSDVYEQYF. This sequence joins TRBV4-2 and TRBJ2-7; 9 positions agree with TRBD2. Germline loops: CDR1 LGHNA, CDR2 YNFKEQ. V shed 1 base and J 3 bases; nucleotides not matched to a gene: 4. The length of the CDR3 is 15 residues.

This clonotype was seen a handful of times. This chain joins TRBV4-3 and TRBJ1-1; D is possibly TRBD1 (6 bases). Germline CDR1 and CDR2: LGHNA and YSLEER. The V end lost 1 base, the J end lost 5 bases, and 14 bases lay between the germline ends. The CDR3 consists of 15 residues. The CDR3 nucleotides are TGCGCCAGCAGCCAAGGGCTGGGGGCGGCTACTGAAGCTTTCTTT. It translates to CASSQGLGAATEAFF.

There are a few counts of this clonotype. This chain links TRBV5-1 with TRBJ2-4, with D perhaps TRBD1 (5 bases). The ends were cut back, 4 bases at V and 5 bases at J, with 16 bases in the middle. The germline V gene encodes CDR1 SGHRS and CDR2 YFSETQ. The CDR3 extends over 15 amino acids. The DNA of the CDR3 is TGCGCCAGCAGCCAGGGAAGGCAAACTCAAAACATTCAGTACTTC. It codes for CASSQGRQTQNIQYF.

At least ten counts were recorded for this clonotype. The CDR3 here is CASRSRDRAYQPQHF. In DNA, the CDR3 is TGTGCCAGCAGATCCCGGGACAGGGCGTATCAGCCCCAGCATTTT. This chain links TRBV6-2 or TRBV6-3 with TRBJ1-5; TRBD1 matches 9 bases. CDR1 MNHEY and CDR2 SVGEGT come from the germline V gene. The CDR3 consists of 15 residues. The ends lost 6 bases at V and 5 bases at J; junction bases unmatched: 8.

This clonotype was found once. The chain carries TRBV6-5 and TRBJ2-1; 8 nucleotides line up with TRBD1. With V trimmed by 2 bases and J by 6 bases, 6 bases remained unmatched. The germline V gene has CDR1 MNHEY and CDR2 SVGAGI. The CDR3 length is 15 residues. The CDR3: CASSYIGQGVNEQFF. In DNA form, the CDR3 reads TGTGCCAGCAGTTACATAGGACAGGGTGTCAATGAGCAGTTCTTC.

This clonotype was picked up many times. The genes are TRBV19 and TRBJ2-7; the D call may be TRBD1 or TRBD2 (5 bases each). The V gene's germline CDR1 is LNHDA and CDR2 SQIVND (reference sequence). Trimming stripped 4 bases from V and 4 bases from J, with 14 bases between. This CDR3 has 14 amino acids. The CDR3 is CASSRAGTSYEQYF. In nucleotides, the CDR3 is TGTGCCAGTAGTAGGGCCGGGACCTCTTACGAGCAGTACTTC. Complete variable domain (other parts from reference TRBV19 and TRBJ2-7): DGGITQSPKYLFRKEGQNVTLSCEQNLNHDAMYWYRQDPGQGLRLIYYSQIVNDFQKGDIAEGYSVSREKKESFPLTVTSAQKNPTAFYLCASSRAGTSYEQYFGPGTRLTVT.

This clonotype was observed at least ten times. J is TRBJ2-7 and V is TRBV27; 10 nucleotides align to TRBD2. After removal of 5 bases from V and 4 bases from J, the junction contained 5 bases not matched to a gene. The CDR3 runs 14 residues. Germline V gene data show CDR1 as MNHEY and CDR2 as SMNVEV (reference sequence). The CDR3 region is CASSISGRSYEQYF. The CDR3 nucleotides are TGTGCCAGCAGTATTAGCGGGAGGTCGTACGAGCAGTACTTC.

Notes on this clonotype: Sequence at one end of the junction differs from germline and may be a read error. This chain links TRBV20-1 with TRBJ2-1, with 10 bases aligning to TRBD2. Germline CDR1 and CDR2: DFQATT and SNEGSKA (reference sequence). CDR3 length: 16 amino acids. CDR3 sequence reads: CCARDRASGSGYEQFF. In nucleotides, the CDR3 is TGCTGTGCTAGAGATCGGGCTAGCGGGAGTGGCTATGAGCAGTTCTTC.

This CDR3 reads CASSLLAGLDEQFF. Here the CDR3 DNA reads TGTGCCAGCAGCTTACTAGCGGGATTGGATGAGCAGTTCTTC. The gene calls are TRBV7-6 and TRBJ2-1; 9 nucleotides line up with TRBD2. The CDR3 spans 14 residues. The germline V gene has CDR1 SGHVS and CDR2 FNYEAQ. V lost 2 bases to trimming and J lost 8 bases; unmatched junction nucleotides: 4.

A few counts support this clonotype. CDR3 DNA: TGTGCCACGGAGGGACTGATATACAATGAGCAGTTCTTC. This gives the protein CATEGLIYNEQFF. This chain joins TRBV7-2 and TRBJ2-1, with D perhaps TRBD2 (6 bases). CDR3 size: 13 residues. Germline V lookup: CDR1 SGHTA, CDR2 FQGNSA. Trimming pared 10 bases from V and 4 bases from J, leaving 14 bases between.

The rearrangement links TRBV28 to TRBJ2-1, with no clear D. The CDR3 is made up of 12 amino acids. V was shortened by 1 base and J by 10 bases, with 8 bases between the two germline ends. Germline loops: CDR1 MDHEN, CDR2 SYDVKM. The CDR3 spells CASSLYGREQFF. CDR3 DNA sequence: TGTGCCAGCAGTTTATACGGACGGGAGCAGTTCTTC.

This clonotype was seen a few times. This chain uses TRBV4-3 with TRBJ2-2, with D unresolved. Trimming took off 0 bases at V and 2 bases at J, with 10 bases between the two ends. Germline V CDR1 and CDR2: LGHNA, YSLEER. The CDR3 is 16 amino acids. The CDR3 loop reads CASSQEGRLNTGELFF. CDR3 DNA: TGCGCCAGCAGCCAAGAGGGCAGGTTAAACACCGGGGAGCTGTTTTTT.

Comment on this clonotype: Mismatch with germline at one junction end may stem from a read error. This rearrangement joins TRBV14 to TRBJ2-5, with 16 bases that match TRBD2. The CDR3 contains 19 residues. Germline CDR1 reads SGHDN; CDR2 reads FVKESK. CDR3 amino acids: CANSLTGTSGRGNQETQYF. The CDR3 nucleotides are TGTGCCAACAGCCTTACCGGGACTAGCGGGAGGGGGAACCAAGAGACCCAGTACTTC.

A few counts support this clonotype. The J gene is TRBJ2-2, the V gene TRBV10-3; a possible D gene is TRBD1 (7 bases). CDR1 ENHRY and CDR2 SYGVKD come from the germline V gene. The CDR3 consists of 15 residues. Trimming removed 2 bases from V and 6 bases from J, with 13 bases in between. The CDR3 DNA is TGTGCCATCAGTGAGGCAGGGGGGATGGCCGGGGAGCTGTTTTTT. Residues: CAISEAGGMAGELFF.

Note on this clonotype: One junction end disagrees with the germline gene, perhaps due to a read error. This chain joins TRBV7-6 and TRBJ2-1; D is uncertain. The length of the CDR3 is 15 residues. Germline loops: CDR1 SGHVS, CDR2 FNYEAQ. The CDR3 loop is CASSLGGTVYNEQSF. As DNA, the CDR3 is TGTGCCAGCAGCTTAGGGGGAACGGTCTACAATGAGCAGTCCTTC.

The V gene is TRBV14, the J gene TRBJ2-3, with a possible D match to TRBD2 (5 bases). Deletions cut 0 bases from V and 1 base from J, with 17 bases between. This CDR3 region has 18 residues. Germline lookup yields CDR1 SGHDN and CDR2 FVKESK. The CDR3, as DNA: TGTGCCAGCAGCCAAGAGGGTCCCACGTCCGGGGGCACAGATACGCAGTATTTT. Translating gives CASSQEGPTSGGTDTQYF. Using reference TRBV14 and TRBJ2-3 for the parts outside the CDR3, the full variable domain is EAGVTQFPSHSVIEKGQTVTLRCDPISGHDNLYWYRRVMGKEIKFLLHFVKESKQDESGMPNNRFLAERTGGTYSTLKVQPAELEDSGVYFCASSQEGPTSGGTDTQYFGPGTRLTVL.

The chain couples TRBV18 to TRBJ2-7, with D perhaps TRBD2 (6 bases). Trimming stripped 0 bases from V and 0 bases from J, with 15 bases between. The CDR3 runs to 17 residues. CDR1 is KGHSH and CDR2 is LQKENI in the germline V gene. CDR3 DNA sequence: TGTGCCAGCTCACCACCTAGGGGAGACGGGGGCTCCTACGAGCAGTACTTC. Amino acids: CASSPPRGDGGSYEQYF.